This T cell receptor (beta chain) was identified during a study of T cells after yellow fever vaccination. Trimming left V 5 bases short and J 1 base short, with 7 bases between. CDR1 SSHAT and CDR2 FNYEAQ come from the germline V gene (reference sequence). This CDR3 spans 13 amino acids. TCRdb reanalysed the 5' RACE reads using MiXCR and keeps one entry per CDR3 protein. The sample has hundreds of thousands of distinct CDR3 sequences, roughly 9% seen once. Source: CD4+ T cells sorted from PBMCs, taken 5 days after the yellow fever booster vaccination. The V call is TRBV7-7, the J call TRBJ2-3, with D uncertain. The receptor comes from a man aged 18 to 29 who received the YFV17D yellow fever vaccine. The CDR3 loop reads CASSILGTDTQYF. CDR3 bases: TGTGCCAGCAGCATACTGGGCACAGATACGCAGTATTTT.